The rows below give T cell receptor beta chains drawn from one sample of a study of blood T cell repertoires in COVID-19. Using immunoSEQ multiplex PCR, the repertoire was profiled, and TCRdb retains in-frame clones only, with some absent. The data contain 150,000 to 200,000 clones, approximately 80% of them singletons. Sequencing input: peripheral blood. Source of these receptors: a man aged 60 to 75 with acute or convalescent COVID-19. CDR3s include the opening cysteine and the closing phenylalanine or tryptophan. Each record gives: D gene, J gene, V gene, clone size, CDR3 protein, CDR3 DNA. The D gene is left open where the match is weak. Expanded clones get a size class; other rows say once, few or many, or leave the size out.

d_call: -
j_call: TRBJ1-1
v_call: TRBV27
clone_size: -
cdr3_aa: CARTRTATLNTEAFF
cdr3_nt: TGTGCCAGAACTCGGACAGCCACTTTGAACACTGAAGCTTTCTTT

d_call: TRBD1
j_call: TRBJ1-2
v_call: TRBV5-4
clone_size: few
cdr3_aa: CASSIQGASYYGYTF
cdr3_nt: TGTGCCAGCAGCATACAGGGGGCGTCTTACTATGGCTACACCTTC

d_call: -
j_call: TRBJ1-1
v_call: TRBV9
clone_size: once
cdr3_aa: CASSVVQLTNTEAFF
cdr3_nt: TGTGCCAGCAGCGTAGTACAGCTAACAAACACTGAAGCTTTCTTT

d_call: TRBD1
j_call: TRBJ1-4
v_call: TRBV9
clone_size: -
cdr3_aa: CASSAGGYEKLFF
cdr3_nt: TGTGCCAGCAGCGCAGGGGGTTATGAAAAACTGTTTTTT

d_call: -
j_call: TRBJ2-7
v_call: TRBV4-1
clone_size: -
cdr3_aa: CASSQGSVIGAAYEQYF
cdr3_nt: TGCGCCAGCAGCCAAGGTTCAGTTATAGGGGCTGCCTACGAGCAGTACTTC

d_call: TRBD1
j_call: TRBJ2-7
v_call: TRBV4-2
clone_size: -
cdr3_aa: CASSQEDAGTGGRYEQYF
cdr3_nt: TGTGCCAGCAGCCAAGAGGATGCGGGGACAGGGGGTCGCTACGAGCAGTACTTC

d_call: TRBD2
j_call: TRBJ2-5
v_call: TRBV7-9
clone_size: -
cdr3_aa: CASSLGLAGGPFQETQYF
cdr3_nt: TGTGCCAGCAGCTTGGGACTAGCGGGGGGGCCCTTCCAAGAGACCCAGTACTTC

d_call: -
j_call: TRBJ1-2
v_call: TRBV6-2/TRBV6-3
clone_size: -
cdr3_aa: CASSYEVYGYTF
cdr3_nt: TGTGCCAGCAGTTACGAGGTTTATGGCTACACCTTC

d_call: TRBD2
j_call: TRBJ2-7
v_call: TRBV27
clone_size: -
cdr3_aa: CASRRRGGGGSYEQYF
cdr3_nt: TGTGCCAGCAGGCGACGCGGGGGGGGTGGATCCTACGAGCAGTACTTC

d_call: TRBD2
j_call: TRBJ2-3
v_call: TRBV6-1
clone_size: -
cdr3_aa: CASSDQLAGARDTQYF
cdr3_nt: TGTGCCAGCAGTGATCAGCTAGCGGGGGCCCGGGATACGCAGTATTTT

d_call: -
j_call: TRBJ1-5
v_call: TRBV19
clone_size: -
cdr3_aa: CASTPSGNQPQHF
cdr3_nt: TGTGCCAGCACCCCGTCGGGCAATCAGCCCCAGCATTTT

d_call: TRBD1
j_call: TRBJ2-3
v_call: TRBV9
clone_size: few
cdr3_aa: CASSVGTGGASDTQYF
cdr3_nt: TGTGCCAGCAGCGTAGGAACAGGGGGCGCTTCAGATACGCAGTATTTT

d_call: -
j_call: TRBJ2-7
v_call: TRBV12-3/TRBV12-4
clone_size: -
cdr3_aa: CASSLEGVEQYF
cdr3_nt: TGTGCCAGCAGTTTGGAAGGGGTCGAGCAGTACTTC

d_call: TRBD1
j_call: TRBJ1-2
v_call: TRBV19
clone_size: -
cdr3_aa: CASNMGTGTYGYTF
cdr3_nt: TGTGCCAGTAATATGGGGACAGGGACCTATGGCTACACCTTC

d_call: -
j_call: TRBJ2-7
v_call: TRBV6-5
clone_size: -
cdr3_aa: CASSYSQDYEQYF
cdr3_nt: TGTGCCAGCAGTTACTCACAGGACTACGAGCAGTACTTC

d_call: TRBD1
j_call: TRBJ2-1
v_call: TRBV4-2
clone_size: -
cdr3_aa: CASSPKWGQGASNEQFF
cdr3_nt: TGTGCCAGCAGCCCTAAGTGGGGACAGGGGGCTAGCAATGAGCAGTTCTTC

d_call: -
j_call: TRBJ1-2
v_call: TRBV7-2
clone_size: -
cdr3_aa: CASSPLFATNYGYTF
cdr3_nt: TGTGCCAGCAGCCCCCTTTTTGCTACTAACTATGGCTACACCTTC

d_call: TRBD1
j_call: TRBJ2-7
v_call: TRBV4-3
clone_size: once
cdr3_aa: CASSQVAGGDEQYF
cdr3_nt: TGCGCCAGCAGCCAAGTGGCAGGGGGCGACGAGCAGTACTTC

d_call: -
j_call: TRBJ1-1
v_call: TRBV9
clone_size: -
cdr3_aa: CASSPVARTEAFF
cdr3_nt: TGTGCCAGCAGCCCAGTAGCGAGGACTGAAGCTTTCTTT

d_call: TRBD1
j_call: TRBJ1-2
v_call: TRBV3-1/TRBV3-2
clone_size: -
cdr3_aa: CASSQETPGQGWTF
cdr3_nt: TGTGCCAGCAGCCAAGAAACACCGGGACAGGGTTGGACCTTC

d_call: -
j_call: TRBJ2-1
v_call: TRBV2
clone_size: -
cdr3_aa: CAKQGFFDEQFF
cdr3_nt: TGTGCCAAACAGGGTTTTTTCGATGAGCAGTTCTTC

d_call: -
j_call: TRBJ1-1
v_call: TRBV6-5
clone_size: -
cdr3_aa: CASNPGAGNTEAFF
cdr3_nt: TGTGCCAGCAACCCAGGGGCGGGTAACACTGAAGCTTTCTTT

d_call: TRBD2
j_call: TRBJ2-3
v_call: TRBV27
clone_size: -
cdr3_aa: CASRRLAGGTDTQYF
cdr3_nt: TGTGCCAGCCGTCGGCTAGCGGGGGGCACAGATACGCAGTATTTT

d_call: TRBD2
j_call: TRBJ2-5
v_call: TRBV5-1
clone_size: -
cdr3_aa: CASSLGGGETQYF
cdr3_nt: TGCGCCAGCAGCTTGGGCGGGGGAGAGACCCAGTACTTC

d_call: -
j_call: TRBJ2-2
v_call: TRBV6-5
clone_size: -
cdr3_aa: CASSSPGGTGELFF
cdr3_nt: TGTGCCAGCAGCTCCCCCGGGGGCACCGGGGAGCTGTTTTTT

d_call: TRBD1
j_call: TRBJ2-7
v_call: TRBV19
clone_size: -
cdr3_aa: CASSIPGQGANEQYF
cdr3_nt: TGTGCCAGTAGTATTCCGGGACAGGGGGCAAACGAGCAGTACTTC

d_call: TRBD1
j_call: TRBJ1-1
v_call: TRBV7-8
clone_size: -
cdr3_aa: CASSWGDRGGTEAFF
cdr3_nt: TGTGCCAGCAGCTGGGGGGACAGGGGAGGCACTGAAGCTTTCTTT

d_call: -
j_call: TRBJ1-2
v_call: TRBV6-6
clone_size: -
cdr3_aa: CASSSAGRGHGYTF
cdr3_nt: TGTGCCAGCAGTTCCGCAGGGCGGGGGCATGGCTACACCTTC

d_call: -
j_call: TRBJ1-3
v_call: TRBV2
clone_size: -
cdr3_aa: CASREGYNSGNTIYF
cdr3_nt: TGTGCCAGCCGGGAGGGCTACAACTCTGGAAACACCATATATTTT

d_call: TRBD1
j_call: TRBJ1-2
v_call: TRBV6-5
clone_size: -
cdr3_aa: CASSYSRQGEGYTF
cdr3_nt: TGTGCCAGCAGTTACTCGAGACAGGGGGAAGGCTACACCTTC

d_call: -
j_call: TRBJ2-7
v_call: TRBV14
clone_size: -
cdr3_aa: CASSQAQGLSYEQYF
cdr3_nt: TGTGCCAGCAGCCAAGCGCAGGGCCTCTCCTACGAGCAGTACTTC

d_call: -
j_call: TRBJ1-1
v_call: TRBV7-9
clone_size: -
cdr3_aa: CASTQFEGSRVQAFF
cdr3_nt: TGTGCCAGCACACAATTCGAGGGTAGTCGGGTGCAAGCTTTCTTT

d_call: TRBD1
j_call: TRBJ1-2
v_call: TRBV19
clone_size: -
cdr3_aa: CASSLGSTGYGYTF
cdr3_nt: TGTGCCAGTAGCCTCGGATCGACAGGGTATGGCTACACCTTC

d_call: TRBD1
j_call: TRBJ1-2
v_call: TRBV5-8
clone_size: -
cdr3_aa: CASSLTTGEYGYTF
cdr3_nt: TGTGCCAGCAGCTTGACCACAGGGGAGTATGGCTACACCTTC

d_call: -
j_call: TRBJ2-1
v_call: TRBV10-2
clone_size: -
cdr3_aa: CASSEITYNEQFF
cdr3_nt: TGCGCCAGCAGTGAAATTACATACAATGAGCAGTTCTTC

d_call: -
j_call: TRBJ2-2
v_call: TRBV27
clone_size: -
cdr3_aa: CASSSGVNTGELFF
cdr3_nt: TGTGCCAGCAGTTCGGGGGTGAACACCGGGGAGCTGTTTTTT

d_call: -
j_call: TRBJ1-1
v_call: TRBV11-3
clone_size: -
cdr3_aa: CASSSSKGVNTEAFF
cdr3_nt: TGTGCCAGCAGCTCCTCAAAAGGGGTTAACACTGAAGCTTTCTTT

d_call: -
j_call: TRBJ2-2
v_call: TRBV24-1
clone_size: -
cdr3_aa: CATSESLTRGNTGELFF
cdr3_nt: TGTGCCACCAGTGAATCTTTAACCAGGGGAAACACCGGGGAGCTGTTTTTT

d_call: -
j_call: TRBJ2-1
v_call: TRBV19
clone_size: -
cdr3_aa: CASSIQDYSNEQFF
cdr3_nt: TGTGCCAGTAGTATTCAGGATTATTCGAATGAGCAGTTCTTC

d_call: -
j_call: TRBJ1-1
v_call: TRBV4-2
clone_size: -
cdr3_aa: CASSPDLGRTEAFF
cdr3_nt: TGTGCCAGCAGCCCCGATCTAGGAAGGACTGAAGCTTTCTTT

d_call: TRBD1
j_call: TRBJ1-3
v_call: TRBV2
clone_size: -
cdr3_aa: CASTGQGASGNTIYF
cdr3_nt: TGTGCCAGCACCGGACAGGGGGCTTCTGGAAACACCATATATTTT

d_call: TRBD2
j_call: TRBJ2-7
v_call: TRBV10-3
clone_size: -
cdr3_aa: CAISVRTSGGLSYEQYF
cdr3_nt: TGTGCCATCAGTGTCAGGACTAGCGGGGGCCTCTCCTACGAGCAGTACTTC

d_call: -
j_call: TRBJ2-7
v_call: TRBV4-3
clone_size: -
cdr3_aa: CASSPVGQGKGYEQYF
cdr3_nt: TGCGCCAGCAGTCCCGTGGGGCAGGGGAAGGGGTACGAGCAGTACTTC

d_call: TRBD1
j_call: TRBJ1-2
v_call: TRBV11-2
clone_size: -
cdr3_aa: CASSSRTGNYGYTF
cdr3_nt: TGTGCCAGCAGCTCTCGGACAGGGAACTATGGCTACACCTTC

d_call: TRBD1
j_call: TRBJ1-1
v_call: TRBV19
clone_size: -
cdr3_aa: CASSIPGTGWSGEAFF
cdr3_nt: TGTGCCAGTAGTATCCCCGGGACAGGGTGGTCGGGTGAAGCTTTCTTT

d_call: -
j_call: TRBJ2-1
v_call: TRBV20-1
clone_size: few
cdr3_aa: CSAIDPSSYNEQFF
cdr3_nt: TGCAGTGCTATTGACCCGAGCTCCTACAATGAGCAGTTCTTC

d_call: -
j_call: TRBJ2-1
v_call: TRBV5-6
clone_size: -
cdr3_aa: CASSFSQDNEQFF
cdr3_nt: TGTGCCAGCAGCTTTTCACAGGACAATGAGCAGTTCTTC

d_call: -
j_call: TRBJ2-3
v_call: TRBV5-1
clone_size: -
cdr3_aa: CASSLAGSYSTDTQYF
cdr3_nt: TGCGCCAGCAGCTTGGCGGGATCTTATAGCACAGATACGCAGTATTTT

d_call: TRBD1
j_call: TRBJ2-3
v_call: TRBV29-1
clone_size: -
cdr3_aa: CSVQGTGGPDTQYF
cdr3_nt: TGCAGCGTCCAAGGGACAGGGGGGCCAGATACGCAGTATTTT

d_call: TRBD2
j_call: TRBJ2-7
v_call: TRBV7-2
clone_size: few
cdr3_aa: CASSLGLASGGLHYEQYF
cdr3_nt: TGTGCCAGCAGCTTAGGGTTAGCTAGCGGGGGTTTGCACTACGAGCAGTACTTC